This T cell receptor (beta chain) was observed in a study of regulatory T cells in long-lasting Graves disease. The study's findings and limits: The study found lower TCR diversity in persistent Graves' patients than in newly diagnosed ones.

V was clipped by 3 bases and J by 4 bases, with 3 bases between them. Germline CDR1 reads MNHEY; CDR2 reads SMNVEV (reference sequence). This CDR3 is 12 amino acids long. Time point denoted: newly diagnosed GD, antithyroid drugs for less than 3 months. From RNA extracted from PBMCs, the TCR library was made. Under American Thyroid Association guidelines, Graves' disease was diagnosed. A word on this clonotype: Its antigen remains unknown.

Libraries of TCR beta came from iRepertoire HTBI primers plus Arm-PCR of CDR3 regions. TCRdb analysed the multiplex PCR reads with MiXCR anew, one entry per CDR3 protein. The sample consists of about 610,000 distinct CDR3 sequences, roughly 15% of them appearing once. These data also formed part of another study, on T cells in Graves' hyperthyroidism and ophthalmopathy. As reported in that work: Most clonotypes expanded in the thyroid (above 0.001) were also present in blood.

This sample comprised peripheral blood mononuclear cells (PBMCs), obtained at new diagnosis, from a patient treated with antithyroid drugs. This chain links TRBV27 with TRBJ2-2; D is undetermined. The sequence came from a man between 18 and 35 years old with Graves disease. The CDR3: CASSFTTGELFF. The CDR3 region has the DNA TGTGCCAGCAGTTTTACCACCGGGGAGCTGTTTTTT.